Shown below are 10 T cell receptor beta chains from a single sample sequenced in a study of blood T cell repertoires in COVID-19. Sequencing used immunoSEQ multiplex PCR; TCRdb keeps in-frame clones, though not all of them. The sample lists around 320,000 clones, 85% to 95% occurring once. The sequenced material came from PBMCs or T cells enriched from blood (not recorded which). Receptors were obtained from a woman between 25 and 40 years old who had been exposed to COVID-19.

The V and J genes are TRBV7-2 and TRBJ1-2; 7 bases match TRBD1. CDR1 and CDR2 from the germline V gene are SGHTA and FQGNSA. V lost 5 bases, J lost 5 bases, and 20 bases stayed unmatched. The CDR3 length is 18 residues. The CDR3 sequence: CASSDQLTGHYRWYGYTF. The DNA of the CDR3 is TGTGCCAGCAGCGACCAATTGACAGGGCATTACAGATGGTATGGCTACACCTTC. Based on the CDR3 plus reference TRBV7-2 and TRBJ1-2, the full variable domain is GAGVSQSPSNKVTEKGKDVELRCDPISGHTALYWYRQSLGQGLEFLIYFQGNSAPDKSGLPSDRFSAERTGGSVSTLTIQRTQQEDSAVYLCASSDQLTGHYRWYGYTFGSGTRLTVV.

The CDR3 coding sequence is TGCGCCAGCAGCCAAGGGTCCCAGGGACTAGCGGGGGGACCTCGAGAGACCCAGTACTTC. This translates into CASSQGSQGLAGGPRETQYF. The chain employs TRBV4-1 and TRBJ2-5, with 15 bases aligning to TRBD2. Germline V gives CDR1 MGHRA, CDR2 YSYEKL. The CDR3 has 20 amino acids. Germline trimming cut 1 base from V and 4 bases from J; bases unmatched to any gene: 13.

The chain recombines TRBV18 with TRBJ1-2, with D perhaps matching TRBD1 (5 bases). The CDR3 is made up of 14 amino acids. V was clipped by 2 bases and J by 6 bases, with 13 bases between them. Per germline, CDR1 KGHSH and CDR2 LQKENI. The chain's CDR3 is CASSPATAPDGYTF. CDR3 nucleotides: TGTGCCAGCTCACCAGCGACAGCCCCTGATGGCTACACCTTC.

This sequence joins TRBV5-1 and TRBJ2-1; 8 bases align to TRBD1. CDR3 length: 14 residues. With V trimmed by 0 bases and J by 7 bases, 3 bases remained unmatched. CDR1 is SGHRS, CDR2 YFSETQ, per germline. In nucleotides, the CDR3 is TGCGCCAGCAGCTTGGGGACAGGGTTTAATGAGCAGTTCTTC. Its translation: CASSLGTGFNEQFF.

This clone was recorded only once. The chain has TRBV5-6 and TRBJ2-1, with 14 bases lining up with TRBD2. Germline V gene lookup returns CDR1 SGHDT and CDR2 YYEEEE. Losses at the gene ends were 3 bases for V and 5 bases for J; bases not matched to a gene: 13. The CDR3 runs to 19 residues. CDR3: CASSSTGTSGGSGNNEQFF. CDR3 DNA: TGTGCCAGCAGCTCTACCGGGACTAGCGGGGGTTCTGGGAACAATGAGCAGTTCTTC.

This chain uses TRBV5-5 with TRBJ2-7, with D tentatively TRBD1 (6 bases). The V gene lost 1 base and the J gene lost 0 bases, with 11 bases spanning the gap. The germline V gene encodes CDR1 SGHKS and CDR2 YYEKEE (reference sequence). The CDR3 covers 15 residues. Written as DNA, the CDR3 is TGTGCCAGCAGCTTGAGACCAGGGGACTCCTACGAGCAGTACTTC. It encodes CASSLRPGDSYEQYF.

This chain connects TRBV5-6 to TRBJ1-2, with D unclear. The CDR3 sequence is 13 residues long. Trimming shortened V by 2 bases and J by 4 bases, and 9 bases separated the two germline ends. From germline, CDR1 is SGHDT and CDR2 YYEEEE. CDR3: CASSFTVLYGYTF. In DNA form, the CDR3 reads TGTGCCAGCAGCTTCACAGTCCTCTATGGCTACACCTTC.

V usage is TRBV11-2 and J usage is TRBJ2-1; 9 bases fit TRBD2. This CDR3 spans 14 amino acids. Germline V gene sequence: CDR1 SGHAT, CDR2 FQNNGV. With V trimmed by 3 bases and J by 4 bases, 1 base remained unmatched. The CDR3 sequence is CASSFLAGYNEQFF. In DNA form, the CDR3 reads TGTGCCAGCAGCTTCCTAGCGGGATACAATGAGCAGTTCTTC. The full variable domain, in which reference TRBV11-2 and TRBJ2-1 provide the parts outside the CDR3, is EAGVAQSPRYKIIEKRQSVAFWCNPISGHATLYWYQQILGQGPKLLIQFQNNGVVDDSQLPKDRFSAERLKGVDSTLKIQPAKLEDSAVYLCASSFLAGYNEQFFGPGTRLTVL.

This sequence joins TRBV21-1 and TRBJ2-1; TRBD2, the D gene given by the table, was not confirmed from the DNA. TRBV21-1 is labeled a pseudogene. The CDR3 is 16 residues long. CDR3 nucleotides: TGTGCCAGCAGCTCACAACCCGGGACTAGCGGCAATGAGCAGTTCTTC. As protein: CASSSQPGTSGNEQFF.

The rearrangement links TRBV14 to TRBJ2-1; the match to TRBD2 covers 7 bases. The CDR3 totals 15 residues. V was clipped by 4 bases and J by 2 bases; unmatched bases: 5. Germline CDR1 is SGHDN and CDR2 is FVKESK. The CDR3, as DNA: TGTGCCAGCAGCCCTTTAGCGGGCACCTACAATGAGCAGTTCTTC. Translated: CASSPLAGTYNEQFF. The full variable domain, rest sourced from reference TRBV14 and TRBJ2-1, is EAGVTQFPSHSVIEKGQTVTLRCDPISGHDNLYWYRRVMGKEIKFLLHFVKESKQDESGMPNNRFLAERTGGTYSTLKVQPAELEDSGVYFCASSPLAGTYNEQFFGPGTRLTVL.